This entry lists 20 T cell receptor beta chains sequenced from one sample in a study of follicular helper T cells after annual influenza vaccination. The time point was: 2014-2015 season, 7 days after vaccination. Clones were sequenced by immunoSEQ multiplex PCR, and TCRdb holds only the in-frame ones, with some missing. Here the sample spans some 3,000 clones, about 86% being singletons. The sample in question was CXCR5+ CD38- circulating T follicular helper cells from blood, obtained 7 days after influenza vaccination. Regarding subset: circulating Tfh, non-naive CD4+CXCR5+PD-1+ (ICOS+CD38+ or ICOS-CD38-). Source of these receptors: an adult who received the influenza vaccine.

The rearrangement joins TRBV5-8 to TRBJ1-5, with a possible D match to TRBD1 (6 bases). V was cut by 0 bases and J by 4 bases, with 11 bases left in between. The germline V gene has CDR1 SGHTS and CDR2 YDEGEE. This CDR3 is built from 15 residues. The DNA for the CDR3 is TGTGCCAGCAGCTTGGGACCAACAGGGAATCAGCCCCAGCATTTT. It is translated as CASSLGPTGNQPQHF.

This chain connects TRBV10-3 to TRBJ1-2; TRBD1 agrees at 12 bases. This CDR3 spans 16 amino acids. Trimming removed 4 bases from V and 8 bases from J; junction bases left unmatched: 11. CDR1 ENHRY and CDR2 SYGVKD come from the germline V gene. The CDR3 coding sequence is TGTGCCATCAGTGCCGTCGGGGGACAGGGGGCGCGAGGCTACACCTTC. Protein product: CAISAVGGQGARGYTF.

This chain connects TRBV21-1 to TRBJ2-4; the D call of TRBD2 is as the table states it, not checked on the DNA. TRBV21-1 is assigned pseudogene status. The CDR3 consists of 12 residues. The chain's CDR3 is CASSPQEEKSYF. The CDR3 DNA reads TGTGCCAGCAGCCCCCAGGAGGAGAAGTCGTACTTC.

This chain links TRBV6-1 with TRBJ1-5; D ambiguous. The germline V gene has CDR1 MNHNS and CDR2 SASEGT. The CDR3 runs to 13 residues. Trimming took off 6 bases at V and 1 base at J, with 7 bases between the two ends. CDR3 DNA: TGTGCCAGCAGCCATCGAAGCAATCAGCCCCAGCATTTT. Protein: CASSHRSNQPQHF.

This clone was seen a single time. CDR3 amino acids: CASSPGWMVGNTIYF. Written as DNA, the CDR3 is TGTGCCAGCAGCCCAGGGTGGATGGTTGGAAACACCATATATTTT. This chain links TRBV5-5 with TRBJ1-3; a possible D gene is TRBD1 (5 bases). V was cut by 4 bases and J by 3 bases, with 14 bases left in between. This CDR3 has 15 residues. CDR1 and CDR2 (germline): SGHKS, YYEKEE (reference sequence).

This clone was detected once. The rearrangement joins TRBV18 to TRBJ1-1, with 7 bases fitting TRBD1. Trimming at V came to 4 bases and at J to 6 bases, leaving 8 bases not matched to a gene. Looked up from germline, CDR1 is KGHSH and CDR2 is LQKENI. The CDR3 consists of 14 residues. As DNA, the CDR3 is TGTGCCAGCTCACGCACAGGGGCCAGCGCTGAAGCTTTCTTT. Encoded protein: CASSRTGASAEAFF.

The chain recombines TRBV18 with TRBJ1-1, with unresolved D. The CDR3 has 15 amino acids. With 3 bases removed from V and 5 bases from J, the gap between germline ends came to 16 bases. The V gene's germline CDR1 is KGHSH and CDR2 LQKENI. The CDR3 is CASSPKGPPETEAFF. CDR3 nucleotides: TGTGCCAGCTCACCGAAGGGCCCCCCCGAAACTGAAGCTTTCTTT. Combining the CDR3 with reference TRBV18 and TRBJ1-1 gives the whole variable domain NAGVMQNPRHLVRRRGQEARLRCSPMKGHSHVYWYRQLPEEGLKFMVYLQKENIIDESGMPKERFSAEFPKEGPSILRIQQVVRGDSAAYFCASSPKGPPETEAFFGQGTRLTVV.

The chain is built from TRBV29-1 and TRBJ2-2; 8 bases agree with TRBD2. Per the germline V gene, CDR1 is SQVTM and CDR2 is ANQGSEA. Unmatched junction bases numbered 6, after V lost 4 bases and J lost 5 bases. The CDR3 totals 14 residues. This CDR3 reads CSVVVAGTTGELFF. In DNA, the CDR3 is TGCAGCGTTGTTGTAGCGGGGACGACCGGGGAGCTGTTTTTT.

In its sample, this clone was seen once. The rearrangement joins TRBV5-4 to TRBJ1-6; D is perhaps TRBD1 (6 bases). Germline CDR1 and CDR2: SGHNT and YYREEE (reference sequence). This CDR3 is 17 amino acids long. Trimming shortened V by 4 bases and J by 0 bases, and 14 bases separated the two germline ends. The CDR3 DNA reads TGTGCCAGCAGCGTGGGGGGCGTGAGCTCCTATAATTCACCCCTCCACTTT. It specifies CASSVGGVSSYNSPLHF.

V and J are TRBV5-1 and TRBJ1-1, with a weak D call TRBD1 (6 bases). The V end lost 4 bases, the J end lost 2 bases, and 12 bases lay between the germline ends. Germline loops: CDR1 SGHRS, CDR2 YFSETQ. CDR3 length: 14 residues. The CDR3 region is CASSAGQSNTEAFF. DNA for the CDR3: TGCGCCAGCAGCGCAGGACAGTCCAACACTGAAGCTTTCTTT.

This clone occurred a few times. The V call is TRBV6-5, the J call TRBJ1-2; D not resolved. This CDR3 is 15 amino acids long. Germline V lookup: CDR1 MNHEY, CDR2 SVGAGI. V gave up 0 bases and J gave up 2 bases, with 10 bases separating them. The CDR3: CASSYSGGPNYGYTF. The CDR3 coding sequence is TGTGCCAGCAGTTACTCGGGAGGGCCCAACTATGGCTACACCTTC.

This rearrangement joins TRBV7-3 to TRBJ2-7; 8 nucleotides agree with TRBD2. The V segment lost 5 bases and the J segment 4 bases; nucleotides outside the gene matches: 10. Germline lookup yields CDR1 SGHTA and CDR2 FQGTGA. This CDR3 contains 15 residues. The CDR3 DNA reads TGTGCCAGCAGCCCGGGGGGGAACGGCGAGTACGAGCAGTACTTC. It yields the protein CASSPGGNGEYEQYF.

The rearrangement links TRBV5-8 to TRBJ1-5, with a tentative D call TRBD1 (6 bases). This CDR3 spans 15 amino acids. The V end lost 2 bases, the J end lost 5 bases, and 14 bases lay between the germline ends. Per the germline V gene, CDR1 is SGHTS and CDR2 is YDEGEE. CDR3 sequence reads: CASSFPGARDQPQHF. CDR3 bases: TGTGCCAGCAGCTTTCCGGGGGCGAGGGATCAGCCCCAGCATTTT.

This clone showed up just once. The gene calls are TRBV10-3 and TRBJ1-2; unclear D gene. Germline V CDR1 and CDR2: ENHRY, SYGVKD. The CDR3 has 12 amino acids. V was cut by 4 bases and J by 3 bases, with 6 bases left in between. The CDR3 region is CAISGTDYGYTF. CDR3 nucleotides: TGTGCCATCAGTGGGACGGACTATGGCTACACCTTC.

V is TRBV29-1 and J is TRBJ1-1; 8 bases line up with TRBD1. The CDR3 covers 14 residues. The V gene's germline CDR1 is SQVTM and CDR2 ANQGSEA. J was trimmed by 7 bases and V by 5 bases; bases with no gene match: 12. DNA of the CDR3: TGCAGCGTTCGACTGACGGGACAGGCTGGTGAAGCTTTCTTT. It yields the protein CSVRLTGQAGEAFF.

This chain joins TRBV11-2 and TRBJ1-1; D uncertain. Germline loops: CDR1 SGHAT, CDR2 FQNNGV. Trimming stripped 1 base from V and 0 bases from J, with 9 bases between. The CDR3 has 15 amino acids. The CDR3 protein is CASSLGVGMNTEAFF. The CDR3 DNA is TGTGCCAGCAGCTTAGGCGTCGGAATGAACACTGAAGCTTTCTTT.

The chain links TRBV28 to TRBJ2-7, with D uncertain. The CDR3 is 14 residues long. Germline values: CDR1 MDHEN, CDR2 SYDVKM. V was cut by 2 bases and J by 0 bases, with 8 bases left in between. The CDR3 loop reads CASSLGISSYEQYF. In nucleotides, the CDR3 is TGTGCCAGCAGTTTAGGGATTAGCTCCTACGAGCAGTACTTC.

J is TRBJ2-5 and V is TRBV2; D is ambiguous. The CDR3 loop spans 12 amino acids. The germline CDR1 and CDR2 sequences are SNHLY and FYNNEI. The V end was cut by 7 bases, the J end by 2 bases, with 8 bases between. This CDR3 reads CASNKGQETQYF. CDR3 DNA: TGTGCCAGCAATAAGGGACAAGAGACCCAGTACTTC.

The CDR3 DNA is TGCGCCAGCAAGGGGTGGGGTACAAAGACCCAAGAGACCCAGTACTTC. It is translated as CASKGWGTKTQETQYF. The V gene is TRBV5-1, the J gene TRBJ2-5; maybe TRBD1 (5 bases). Trimming removed 6 bases from V and 1 base from J, with 19 bases in between. CDR3 length: 16 residues. Germline V gene data show CDR1 as SGHRS and CDR2 as YFSETQ. Using reference TRBV5-1 and TRBJ2-5 for the parts outside the CDR3, the full variable domain is KAGVTQTPRYLIKTRGQQVTLSCSPISGHRSVSWYQQTPGQGLQFLFEYFSETQRNKGNFPGRFSGRQFSNSRSEMNVSTLELGDSALYLCASKGWGTKTQETQYFGPGTRLLVL.

This clone was seen more than once but under ten times. V usage is TRBV5-6 and J usage is TRBJ1-6; no reliable D call. CDR1 SGHDT and CDR2 YYEEEE come from the germline V gene. The V end lost 2 bases, the J end lost 10 bases, and 13 bases lay between the germline ends. The CDR3 runs to 14 residues. CDR3 in DNA: TGTGCCAGCAGCTTCCGGGAATGGGGATCACCCCTCCACTTT. Its translation: CASSFREWGSPLHF.